These T cell receptor beta chains were read from a single sample in a study of control samples from healthy donors and cancer patients. Measured with immunoSEQ multiplex PCR; TCRdb has only the in-frame clones, and not every one. The data hold about 160,000 clones, with 93% observed a single time. Material for sequencing was blood. The receptors derive from a man aged 18 to 29 in good health. Both conserved end residues are part of each CDR3.

v_gene,CDR3aa
TRBV7-9,CASSLIRIYGYTF
TRBV11-2,CASSVQNTGELFF
TRBV24-1,CATSDSGLAGDADTQYF
TRBV14,CASSPLGTWGEDYTF
TRBV27,CASSLSGGTAFF
TRBV30,CAFFSGGLQNTGELFF
TRBV28,CASRPDRVDYGYTF
TRBV29-1,CSVETGGSGNTIYF
TRBV13,CASSSPRTARRTEAFF
TRBV6-5,CASSYRQGRNYGYTF
TRBV27,CASGPTGPNEQFF
TRBV15,CATSEWYTEAFF
TRBV6-5,CASSLHRGAEAFF
TRBV3-1/TRBV3-2,CASSLDVAGSTGELFF
TRBV9,CASSEGGTVYGYTF
TRBV7-9,CASSADRGEQYF
TRBV18,CASTGQFGSGNTIYF
TRBV5-8,CASSLLRTDTYEQYF
TRBV30,CAWSEWTANYGYTF
TRBV7-2,CASSPRAGRTTEAFF
TRBV27,CASTKDGVPYNEQFF
TRBV3-1/TRBV3-2,CASSLQGTHQPQHF
TRBV6-5,CASSYSNSPGNTIYF
TRBV24-1,CATSDLSGRVQFF
TRBV19,CASSIRESGYTF
TRBV4-3,CASSQDFRAGVAGREKLFF
TRBV6-6,CASSYSTGLGGSPLHF
TRBV5-1,CASRRVSGGNTGELFF
TRBV9,CASSSGLAAHNEQFF
TRBV7-9,CVGEANYGYTF
TRBV5-5,CASSASVNEQFF
TRBV13,CASSLEGDSHSINEQFF
TRBV12-3/TRBV12-4,CASRMTSRGRQFF
TRBV14,CASSAWTSGREETQYF
TRBV25-1,CASSLGLGTEAFF
TRBV2,CASSEGIAFF
TRBV6-5,CATTPGGYEQYF
TRBV6-5,CASSRAGTSVGYTF
TRBV18,CASSPREGSAEAFF
TRBV5-4,CASSLAGVQETQYF
TRBV10-3,CAIGGNNTDTQYF
TRBV7-9,CASSMAGSNQPQHF
TRBV6-5,CASSPESDTDTQYF
TRBV6-5,CASSYSRGDEQFF
TRBV9,CASSVGRGPYNEQFF
TRBV28,CASSLSTNYGYTF
TRBV19,CASSMTLNTEAFF
TRBV6-2/TRBV6-3,CASSYGLTEAFF
TRBV5-4,CASSVGGPEAFF
TRBV6-2/TRBV6-3,CASNPLGVSSNQPQHF
TRBV19,CASSIDFRDNQPQHF
TRBV12-5,CASGLGLGIYQPQHF
TRBV3-1/TRBV3-2,CASSGGFSNEKLFF
TRBV27,CASSPAPVGGYTF
TRBV13,CASSMGTGGEQFF
TRBV6-5,CASKPGRSSYEQYF
TRBV29-1,CSVAFLRQEYF
TRBV10-2,CASSEKLVISPWQF
TRBV6-5,CAYPLSAGHSPLHF